Following are 25 T cell receptor beta chains from one sample sequenced in a study of shared clonotypes between healthy human individuals. Produced via immunoSEQ multiplex PCR; TCRdb's table is partial and in-frame only. This table has some 1.1 million clones, 60% to 85% appearing once. Sequenced input: memory CD4+ T cells from PBMCs. Subset meaning: CD45RA-negative fraction. All receptors come from a man aged 18 to 29 in good health. Some clones in this sample may be carry-over from other donors' samples.

This clone appeared a single time. The chain uses TRBV5-8 and TRBJ1-3; D gene uncertain. This CDR3 region has 13 residues. Germline lookup yields CDR1 SGHTS and CDR2 YDEGEE. The V end was cut by 3 bases, the J end by 4 bases, with 8 bases between. CDR3 amino acids: CASSSLKGNTIYF. CDR3 nucleotide sequence: TGTGCCAGCAGCTCGCTCAAAGGAAACACCATATATTTT.

The CDR3 protein is CASSERTGVWETQYF. The CDR3 region has the DNA TGTGCCAGCTCGGAGAGGACAGGGGTTTGGGAGACCCAGTACTTC. The genes are TRBV7-2 and TRBJ2-5; TRBD1 aligns across 9 bases. J was trimmed by 5 bases and V by 8 bases; bases with no gene match: 12. CDR3 length equals 15 residues. In germline, CDR1 is SGHTA, CDR2 FQGNSA. Drawing the rest from reference TRBV7-2 and TRBJ2-5, the complete variable domain is GAGVSQSPSNKVTEKGKDVELRCDPISGHTALYWYRQSLGQGLEFLIYFQGNSAPDKSGLPSDRFSAERTGGSVSTLTIQRTQQEDSAVYLCASSERTGVWETQYFGPGTRLLVL.

The chain couples TRBV4-1 to TRBJ1-1; D is unresolved. This CDR3 comprises 15 residues. CDR1 MGHRA and CDR2 YSYEKL come from the germline V gene. The V end lost 1 base, the J end lost 0 bases, and 9 bases lay between the germline ends. CDR3 coding DNA: TGCGCCAGCAGCCAAGTCGGGATCATGAACACTGAAGCTTTCTTT. Its protein product is CASSQVGIMNTEAFF.

The chain joins TRBV6-5 to TRBJ2-7, with 8 bases identical to TRBD2. Germline-derived CDR1 and CDR2 are MNHEY and SVGAGI. The length of the CDR3 is 14 residues. With V trimmed by 2 bases and J by 3 bases, 3 bases remained unmatched. The CDR3 loop reads CASSYRLAGYEQYF. Written as DNA, the CDR3 is TGTGCCAGCAGTTACCGCCTAGCGGGCTACGAGCAGTACTTC.

The rearrangement uses TRBV4-2 and TRBJ2-3; D gene uncertain. V shed 0 bases and J shed 6 bases, with 10 bases lying between them. Germline-derived CDR1 and CDR2 are LGHNA and YNFKEQ. This CDR3 is 14 amino acids long. CDR3 nucleotide sequence: TGTGCCAGCAGCCAAGATTTCGGTAGGGATACGCAGTATTTT. It encodes CASSQDFGRDTQYF.

This clone was found many times. This sequence joins TRBV28 and TRBJ2-4; 7 nucleotides align to TRBD1. The CDR3 runs 17 residues. Germline V gene sequence: CDR1 MDHEN, CDR2 SYDVKM. V gave up 5 bases and J gave up 3 bases; unmatched junction bases: 13. CDR3 sequence: CASSTLETGRGKNIQYF. CDR3 in DNA: TGTGCCAGCAGTACACTAGAGACAGGGCGAGGCAAAAACATTCAGTACTTC.

The table lists this clone with many counts. This chain connects TRBV7-2 to TRBJ1-2; no definite D call. Looked up from germline, CDR1 is SGHTA and CDR2 is FQGNSA. The CDR3 extends over 14 amino acids. Trimming left V 1 base short and J 4 bases short, with 10 bases between. The chain's CDR3 is CASSLGQQIYGYTF. In DNA, the CDR3 is TGTGCCAGCAGCTTAGGGCAGCAAATCTATGGCTACACCTTC.

The chain joins TRBV4-1 to TRBJ1-2; a weak D match, TRBD1 (5 bases). CDR1 and CDR2 (germline): MGHRA, YSYEKL. The CDR3 is 17 amino acids. Trimming cost V 1 base and J 8 bases, with 23 bases left between them. This CDR3 is CASSQAPIPGGNPGYTF. Here the CDR3 DNA reads TGCGCCAGCAGCCAAGCGCCCATCCCGGGGGGGAATCCGGGCTACACCTTC.

The genes are TRBV28 and TRBJ1-4; 8 nucleotides match TRBD1. V lost 4 bases and J lost 0; bases outside the gene matches: 13. This CDR3 is built from 19 residues. Germline lookup yields CDR1 MDHEN and CDR2 SYDVKM. The CDR3 region is CASSSPTGVRMATNEKLFF. CDR3 nucleotide sequence: TGTGCCAGCAGTTCCCCGACAGGGGTTAGAATGGCAACTAATGAAAAACTGTTTTTT.

The genes are TRBV9 and TRBJ2-7; 8 nucleotides line up with TRBD1. J was trimmed by 7 bases and V by 4 bases; bases with no gene match: 10. Germline V lookup: CDR1 SGDLS, CDR2 YYNGEE. This CDR3 has 14 residues. CDR3 sequence: CASSKGQVIGEQYF. In nucleotides, the CDR3 is TGTGCCAGCAGCAAGGGACAGGTGATTGGGGAGCAGTACTTC.

The J gene is TRBJ1-3, the V gene TRBV19; D remains unclear. The CDR3 sequence is 16 residues long. The V gene's germline CDR1 is LNHDA and CDR2 SQIVND (reference sequence). The germline V and J ends were trimmed by 0 bases and 0 bases, with 9 bases remaining between them. The DNA for the CDR3 is TGTGCCAGTAGTATAGATTTACGGACCTCTGGAAACACCATATATTTT. It translates to CASSIDLRTSGNTIYF.

The chain employs TRBV7-3 and TRBJ2-1; TRBD2 matches 8 bases. The CDR3 length is 14 residues. The junction had 9 bases not matched to a gene; V was cut back by 4 bases and J by 10 bases. Germline CDR1 and CDR2: SGHTA and FQGTGA. The CDR3 DNA is TGTGCCAGCAGCTCACAGGGACTAGTTGGCGAGCAGTTCTTC. It codes for CASSSQGLVGEQFF.

The CDR3 is CASRSYLAAVETQYF. The CDR3 DNA sequence: TGTGCCAGTCGGTCGTACCTAGCGGCGGTGGAGACCCAGTACTTC. The rearrangement uses TRBV27 and TRBJ2-5, with 7 bases identical to TRBD2. CDR1 and CDR2 (germline): MNHEY, SMNVEV (reference sequence). The V and J ends lost 9 bases and 5 bases, in that order; junction bases with no gene match: 15. The CDR3 is made up of 15 amino acids.

This chain joins TRBV5-6 and TRBJ2-5, with D unclear. Trimming pared 0 bases from V and 1 base from J, leaving 4 bases between. Germline V gives CDR1 SGHDT, CDR2 YYEEEE. This CDR3 has 13 residues. The chain's CDR3 is CASSLVAQETQYF. CDR3 DNA sequence: TGTGCCAGCAGCTTGGTGGCCCAAGAGACCCAGTACTTC.

Remarks on this clone: A far more abundant clone sits one base away, making this likely a read error. This sample also contains other DNA sequences that code for the same CDR3. V is TRBV5-6 and J is TRBJ2-7; 13 bases fit TRBD2. CDR1 and CDR2 (germline): SGHDT, YYEEEE. The CDR3 covers 16 residues. The CDR3 coding sequence is TGCGCCAGCAGCTTGTGGACTAGCGGGAGAGGCTACGAGCAGTACTTC. Translating gives CASSLWTSGRGYEQYF.

J is TRBJ1-4 and V is TRBV19; D is undetermined. The germline V and J ends were trimmed by 5 bases and 7 bases, with 11 bases remaining between them. The CDR3 has 13 residues. The germline gives CDR1 LNHDA, CDR2 SQIVND (reference sequence). The CDR3 is CASSWPASEKLFF. CDR3 DNA: TGTGCCAGTAGTTGGCCGGCGAGTGAAAAACTGTTTTTT.

This chain links TRBV15 with TRBJ2-3, with D maybe TRBD1 (6 bases). Per germline, CDR1 LNHNV and CDR2 YYDKDF (reference sequence). The CDR3 is 15 amino acids. V gave up 3 bases and J gave up 2 bases, with 12 bases separating them. The CDR3 here is CATSRPGQLTDTQYF. For the CDR3, the DNA is TGTGCCACCAGCAGGCCGGGACAACTCACAGATACGCAGTATTTT.

V is TRBV28 and J is TRBJ1-4; 7 bases align to TRBD1. This CDR3 has 16 amino acids. Germline CDR1 reads MDHEN; CDR2 reads SYDVKM. J was trimmed by 3 bases and V by 2 bases; bases with no gene match: 6. CDR3 bases: TGTGCCAGCAGTTTAGCAGGGGGTAGGGCTAATGAAAAACTGTTTTTT. The encoded protein is CASSLAGGRANEKLFF.

The chain links TRBV27 to TRBJ2-2; 13 bases line up with TRBD2. Germline CDR1 is MNHEY and CDR2 is SMNVEV (reference sequence). Trimming removed 5 bases from V and 4 bases from J; junction bases left unmatched: 4. The CDR3 is made up of 16 amino acids. The CDR3 region is CASSTSGRVSTGELFF. CDR3 nucleotide sequence: TGTGCCAGCAGTACTAGCGGGAGGGTCTCCACCGGGGAGCTGTTTTTT.

The chain joins TRBV15 to TRBJ2-7; tentatively, D is TRBD2 (5 bases). The CDR3 sequence is 15 residues long. V lost 3 bases, J lost 0 bases, and 12 bases lay in between. Germline CDR1 and CDR2: LNHNV and YYDKDF (reference sequence). The CDR3 DNA is TGTGCCACCAGCAGGGGCGGGTCTGCCTCCTACGAGCAGTACTTC. Amino acids: CATSRGGSASYEQYF.

Here the CDR3 reads CASSPDGGNTEAFF. Written as DNA, the CDR3 is TGTGCCAGCAGCCCCGACGGCGGAAACACTGAAGCTTTCTTT. The chain couples TRBV6-5 to TRBJ1-1; unclear D gene. CDR3 length equals 14 residues. With 6 bases removed from V and 2 bases from J, the gap between germline ends came to 13 bases. Germline V gene data show CDR1 as MNHEY and CDR2 as SVGAGI.

This sequence joins TRBV28 and TRBJ1-5; 8 nucleotides align to TRBD1. The germline V gene encodes CDR1 MDHEN and CDR2 SYDVKM. The V and J ends lost 5 bases and 4 bases, in that order; junction bases with no gene match: 4. This CDR3 is built from 14 residues. The CDR3 nucleotides are TGTGCCAGCAGTGACAGGGGCGGGAATCAGCCCCAGCATTTT. Translated: CASSDRGGNQPQHF.

The V call is TRBV9, the J call TRBJ2-5; no definite D call. The CDR3 contains 16 residues. Trimming took off 4 bases at V and 1 base at J, with 17 bases between the two ends. CDR1 SGDLS and CDR2 YYNGEE come from the germline V gene. The CDR3, as DNA: TGTGCCAGCAGCCCCTCGCTGGCGGAGAGCCAAGAGACCCAGTACTTC. Residues: CASSPSLAESQETQYF.

V is TRBV25-1 and J is TRBJ1-1, with D hard to call. The CDR3 length is 14 residues. Germline V gene data show CDR1 as MGHDK and CDR2 as SYGVNS. V lost 6 bases and J lost 1, with 12 bases in between. Here the CDR3 reads CASRLTLGNTEAFF. CDR3 nucleotides: TGTGCCAGCAGGCTAACCTTGGGGAACACTGAAGCTTTCTTT.

The V and J genes are TRBV28 and TRBJ2-7; possibly TRBD2 for D (5 bases). CDR1 MDHEN and CDR2 SYDVKM come from the germline V gene. V was pared by 3 bases and J by 3 bases, with 18 bases between. CDR3 length: 16 amino acids. CDR3 sequence: CASSFLGIRHSYEQYF. The CDR3, as DNA: TGTGCCAGCAGTTTTCTCGGGATTCGGCATAGCTACGAGCAGTACTTC. Variable domain in full (rest from reference TRBV28 and TRBJ2-7): DVKVTQSSRYLVKRTGEKVFLECVQDMDHENMFWYRQDPGLGLRLIYFSYDVKMKEKGDIPEGYSVSREKKERFSLILESASTNQTSMYLCASSFLGIRHSYEQYFGPGTRLTVT.